This T cell receptor (beta chain) was sequenced in a study of blood T cell repertoires in COVID-19. About the study: Sample material is recorded as cDNA or gDNA derived from T cells, B-cell-depleted T cells, or PBMCs.

How the authors handled the data: Reference gene primer amplification gave estimated nucleated cell counts. The method was immunoSEQ multiplex PCR; TCRdb's version includes in-frame clones alone and lacks a portion of them. V and J calls and clone size come straight from that table; D and trimming were deduced from the DNA. This table has 140,000 to 150,000 clones, approximately 80% appearing once. V was pared by 3 bases and J by 4 bases, with 6 bases of the junction left unmatched. The CDR3 has 16 residues. In germline, CDR1 is SGDLS, CDR2 YYNGEE. The sequence was obtained from a human donor in a cohort sampled during active COVID-19. The sequenced sample was peripheral blood. The rearrangement links TRBV9 to TRBJ1-4; 10 bases map to TRBD1. The CDR3 DNA reads TGTGCCAGCAGCGCGAGGGACAGGGGTTTTAATGAAAAACTGTTTTTT. Encoded protein: CASSARDRGFNEKLFF.